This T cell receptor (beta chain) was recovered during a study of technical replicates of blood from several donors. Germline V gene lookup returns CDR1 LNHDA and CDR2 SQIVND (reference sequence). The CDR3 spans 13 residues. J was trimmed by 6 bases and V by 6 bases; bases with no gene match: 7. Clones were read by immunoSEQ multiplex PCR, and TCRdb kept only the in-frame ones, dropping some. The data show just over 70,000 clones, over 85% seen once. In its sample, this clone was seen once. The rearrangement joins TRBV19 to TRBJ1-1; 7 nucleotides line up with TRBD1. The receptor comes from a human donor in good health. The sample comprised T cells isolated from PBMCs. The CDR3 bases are TGTGCCAGTAGACACGACAGGGACGCTGAAGCTTTCTTT. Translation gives CASRHDRDAEAFF.